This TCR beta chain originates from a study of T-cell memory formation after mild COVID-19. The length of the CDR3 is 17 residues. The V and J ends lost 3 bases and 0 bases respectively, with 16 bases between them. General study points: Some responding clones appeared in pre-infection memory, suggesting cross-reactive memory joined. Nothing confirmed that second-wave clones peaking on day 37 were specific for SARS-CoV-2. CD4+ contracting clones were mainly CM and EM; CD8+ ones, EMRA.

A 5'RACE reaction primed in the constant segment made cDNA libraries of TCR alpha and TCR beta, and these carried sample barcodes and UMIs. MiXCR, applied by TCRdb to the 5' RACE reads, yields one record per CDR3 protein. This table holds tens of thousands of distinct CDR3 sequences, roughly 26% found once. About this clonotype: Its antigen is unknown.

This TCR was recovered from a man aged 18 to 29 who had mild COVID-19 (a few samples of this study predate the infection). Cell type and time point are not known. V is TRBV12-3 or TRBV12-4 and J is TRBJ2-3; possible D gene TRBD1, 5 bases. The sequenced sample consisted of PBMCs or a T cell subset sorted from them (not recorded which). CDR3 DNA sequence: TGTGCCAGCAGTTTGGGGCTCAGGGCAGAAAGCACAGATACGCAGTATTTT. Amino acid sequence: CASSLGLRAESTDTQYF.